This T cell receptor beta chain comes out of a study of blood T cell repertoires in COVID-19. The table came from immunoSEQ multiplex PCR; TCRdb's copy has only in-frame clones and leaves some out. This table has 280,000 or so clones, 70% to 90% appearing once. The length of the CDR3 is 14 residues. CDR1 is SGHRS and CDR2 is YFSETQ in the germline V gene. V lost 0 bases, J lost 7 bases, and 11 bases lay in between. The sequence was collected from a man between 25 and 39 years old who had recovered from COVID-19. The chain couples TRBV5-1 to TRBJ1-5; D is perhaps TRBD1 (5 bases). Input material: PBMCs or T cells enriched from blood (not recorded which). Here the CDR3 DNA reads TGCGCCAGCAGCTTGGGGGGCCCCGGACAGCCCCAGCATTTT. Translation: CASSLGGPGQPQHF.